This T cell receptor beta chain was identified in a study of shared clonotypes between healthy human individuals. Free of recent acute infections or vaccinations, the donors were healthy HIV-negative adults. Division of CD4+ cells produced a CD45RA+ naive subset and a CD45RA-negative memory subset. Libraries were prepared by immunoSEQ multiplex PCR; TCRdb keeps only in-frame clonotypes and omits some of them. The sample has about 730,000 clones; over 55% are singletons. Regarding this clone: Its antigen is not identified.

Whole-study results and caveats: Sampling included only blood; tissue repertoires likely differ.

This receptor was identified in a woman younger than 45 in good health. The sample taken for sequencing was memory CD4+ T cells sorted from blood. The subset denotes: CD45RA-negative fraction.

The CDR3 protein is CASRQGHQGSTEAFF. The CDR3 region has the DNA TGTGCCAGCAGACAAGGCCACCAGGGGTCCACTGAAGCTTTCTTT. The V gene is TRBV5-4, the J gene TRBJ1-1; TRBD1 might be the D (6 bases). V shed 5 bases and J shed 4 bases, with 18 bases lying between them. Germline V gene sequence: CDR1 SGHNT, CDR2 YYREEE (reference sequence). The CDR3 has 15 amino acids.